This T cell receptor (beta chain) was captured by sequencing in a study of regulatory T cells in long-lasting Graves disease. The study, taken as a whole, reports: Results may be inaccurate due to the small sample size.

Time point meaning: newly diagnosed GD, antithyroid drugs for less than 3 months. The TCR library was made from RNA that had been extracted from PBMCs in TRIzol. In its sample, this clonotype was seen many times. Its antigen is not known. The CDR3 length is 17 residues. Germline V lookup: CDR1 PRHDT, CDR2 FYEKMQ (reference sequence). Trimming removed 1 base from V and 2 bases from J, with 17 bases in between. Assembly of TCR beta libraries relied on iRepertoire HTBI primers together with Arm-PCR of CDR3 regions. TCRdb reanalysed the multiplex PCR reads using MiXCR and keeps one entry per CDR3 protein. The table has 370,000 or so distinct CDR3 sequences, about 16% seen once. These same data were also listed under a study on T cells in Graves' hyperthyroidism and ophthalmopathy.

The receptor was derived from a woman younger than 35 with Graves disease. Sequencing was performed on peripheral blood mononuclear cells (PBMCs), taken at new diagnosis, from a patient treated with antithyroid drugs. This chain connects TRBV13 to TRBJ1-2, with no clear D. For the CDR3, the DNA is TGTGCCAGCAGCTTAGATGTTCGGGGAGGTAGGAACTATGGCTACACCTTC. As protein: CASSLDVRGGRNYGYTF.